The 21 T cell receptor beta chains below all came from one sample that was sequenced in a study of regulatory T cells in long-lasting Graves disease. Noted time point: newly diagnosed GD, antithyroid drugs for less than 3 months. The TCR library was made from RNA extracted from PBMCs. CDR3 regions were amplified by Arm-PCR using iRepertoire HTBI primers to build TCR beta libraries. TCRdb itself ran the multiplex PCR reads through MiXCR, one entry per CDR3 protein. The table shows 450,000 to 500,000 distinct CDR3 sequences, with roughly 15% occurring only once. In addition, the sample was reused for a study of T cells in Graves' hyperthyroidism and ophthalmopathy.

The sample consisted of peripheral blood mononuclear cells (PBMCs), taken at new diagnosis, from a patient treated with antithyroid drugs. These receptors originate from a man in his forties with Graves disease.

This clonotype was seen ten or more times. The chain employs TRBV12-3 or TRBV12-4 and TRBJ1-2; tentatively, D is TRBD1 (6 bases). The CDR3 consists of 14 residues. The V end was cut by 5 bases, the J end by 6 bases, with 16 bases between. The CDR3 loop is CASSPGGGRNGYTF. DNA for the CDR3: TGTGCCAGCAGTCCCGGGGGGGGGCGGAATGGCTACACCTTC.

CDR3 in amino acids: CASSTWGYNGYTF. The CDR3 nucleotides are TGTGCCAGCAGCACTTGGGGGTATAATGGCTACACCTTC. V and J are TRBV28 and TRBJ1-2; the D gene is possibly TRBD1 (5 bases). Germline CDR1 MDHEN, CDR2 SYDVKM. The CDR3 runs 13 residues. V was pared by 6 bases and J by 6 bases, with 14 bases between.

A few counts support this clonotype. The CDR3 region has the DNA TGTGCCAGCAGCTATAGAACAGAGCAGTTCTTC. Translation gives CASSYRTEQFF. The chain carries TRBV13 and TRBJ2-1; no reliable D call. CDR1 is PRHDT, CDR2 FYEKMQ, per germline (reference sequence). Trimming removed 4 bases from V and 10 bases from J, with 8 bases in between. CDR3 size: 11 residues.

This clonotype has ten or more counts. The chain couples TRBV5-1 to TRBJ1-1; TRBD1 aligns across 7 bases. The ends lost 0 bases at V and 7 bases at J; junction bases unmatched: 3. CDR3 size: 13 residues. Germline CDR1 and CDR2: SGHRS and YFSETQ. In DNA, the CDR3 is TGCGCCAGCAGCTTGGGGGGGACAGATGAAGCTTTCTTT. It specifies CASSLGGTDEAFF.

This clonotype was detected ten times or more. The rearrangement uses TRBV3-1 and TRBJ2-3, with a possible D match to TRBD1 (5 bases). The length of the CDR3 is 16 residues. The germline gives CDR1 LGHDT, CDR2 YNNKEL (reference sequence). V lost 2 bases and J lost 3, with 15 bases in between. The CDR3 DNA is TGTGCCAGCAGCCAACTTTCTGGGCAGGGAACAGATACGCAGTATTTT. Residues: CASSQLSGQGTDTQYF.

The V call is TRBV7-6, the J call TRBJ2-1; D remains ambiguous. Trimming cost V 1 base and J 9 bases, with 10 bases left between them. The CDR3 is 13 residues long. Germline CDR1 and CDR2: SGHVS and FNYEAQ. CDR3 region: CASSLEQFSEQFF. For the CDR3, the DNA is TGTGCCAGCAGCTTAGAACAGTTTAGTGAGCAGTTCTTC.

The rearrangement links TRBV7-9 to TRBJ1-2; no definite D call. The CDR3 has 13 residues. Trimming shortened V by 5 bases and J by 7 bases, and 14 bases separated the two germline ends. Germline V gene data show CDR1 as SEHNR and CDR2 as FQNEAQ (reference sequence). CDR3 residues: CASSRDASPGYTF. The CDR3, as DNA: TGTGCCAGCAGCAGAGACGCATCCCCTGGCTACACCTTC.

V is TRBV5-1 and J is TRBJ2-5, with 11 positions matching TRBD1. CDR1 is SGHRS, CDR2 YFSETQ, per germline. CDR3 length: 14 residues. The J segment lost 4 bases and the V segment lost 4 bases, leaving 3 bases of the junction unmatched. CDR3 bases: TGCGCCAGCAGCACTGGGACAGGGGGAGAGACCCAGTACTTC. Its translation is CASSTGTGGETQYF.

This clonotype was counted a few times. The V and J genes are TRBV29-1 and TRBJ2-1; 7 nucleotides match TRBD1. CDR1 and CDR2 from the germline V gene are SQVTM and ANQGSEA. CDR3 length: 14 residues. J lost 0 bases, V lost 6 bases, and 5 bases had no gene match. The CDR3 coding sequence is TGCAGCGTGGTAGGACAGGTCTCCTACAATGAGCAGTTCTTC. Translated, it gives CSVVGQVSYNEQFF.

This clonotype was seen ten or more times. The rearrangement links TRBV5-1 to TRBJ1-1; D is uncertain. Germline CDR1 is SGHRS and CDR2 is YFSETQ. The CDR3 loop spans 14 amino acids. The V end was cut by 1 base, the J end by 4 bases, with 11 bases between. The CDR3 region is CASSLWQGRTEAFF. In DNA, the CDR3 is TGCGCCAGCAGCTTGTGGCAAGGGCGCACTGAAGCTTTCTTT.

This clonotype was recorded a few times. The chain recombines TRBV20-1 with TRBJ2-3; 7 bases fit TRBD1. This CDR3 comprises 14 residues. After removal of 0 bases from V and 5 bases from J, the junction contained 5 bases not matched to a gene. Per germline, CDR1 DFQATT and CDR2 SNEGSKA (reference sequence). The DNA of the CDR3 is TGCAGTGCTAGAGATTTGAGGGGGCAAGATACGCAGTATTTT. It codes for CSARDLRGQDTQYF.

This clonotype was seen many times. This rearrangement joins TRBV29-1 to TRBJ2-1, with D perhaps matching TRBD1 or TRBD2 (5 bases each). V shed 3 bases and J shed 0 bases, with 15 bases lying between them. Germline lookup yields CDR1 SQVTM and CDR2 ANQGSEA. The CDR3 has 16 residues. CDR3: CSVDGAKRLSYNEQFF. CDR3 sequence (DNA): TGCAGCGTTGACGGGGCTAAGCGGCTCTCCTACAATGAGCAGTTCTTC.

The chain has TRBV12-5 and TRBJ2-2, with a weak D call TRBD2 (6 bases). Germline V CDR1 and CDR2: LGHNT, FRNRAP. The ends were cut back, 0 bases at V and 3 bases at J, with 8 bases in the middle. CDR3 length: 15 amino acids. The CDR3 region is CASGLVAGYTGELFF. The CDR3 region has the DNA TGTGCTAGTGGTTTGGTAGCGGGCTACACCGGGGAGCTGTTTTTT.

CDR3 residues: CASSWGRKGSGYTF. The CDR3 region has the DNA TGTGCCAGCAGTTGGGGAAGAAAGGGGTCCGGCTACACCTTC. The J gene is TRBJ1-2, the V gene TRBV12-3 or TRBV12-4, with D tentatively TRBD1 (5 bases). V shed 4 bases and J shed 8 bases, with 17 bases lying between them. The CDR3 consists of 14 residues.

This clonotype came up a few times. V gene TRBV19 combines with J gene TRBJ2-7; 7 bases fit TRBD1. This CDR3 has 14 residues. From germline, CDR1 is LNHDA and CDR2 SQIVND (reference sequence). Unmatched junction bases numbered 8, after V lost 9 bases and J lost 0 bases. The CDR3 loop reads CASLTGECSYEQYF. The CDR3, as DNA: TGTGCCAGCTTAACAGGGGAATGCTCCTACGAGCAGTACTTC.

This clonotype occurred many times. This chain links TRBV6-1 with TRBJ2-6; D is undetermined. Germline CDR1 reads MNHNS; CDR2 reads SASEGT. CDR3 length equals 17 residues. The germline V and J ends were trimmed by 6 bases and 1 base, with 16 bases remaining between them. DNA of the CDR3: TGTGCCAGCAGCCCCTCTCATCTTGTATCTGGGGCCAACGTCCTGACTTTC. This sequence encodes CASSPSHLVSGANVLTF.

In its sample, this clonotype was seen many times. The gene calls are TRBV11-2 and TRBJ2-1; D tentatively fits TRBD1 or TRBD2 (6 bases each). In germline, CDR1 is SGHAT, CDR2 FQNNGV. The CDR3 runs 15 residues. Trimming took 3 bases from V and 4 from J, leaving 13 bases between them. CDR3 nucleotides: TGTGCCAGCAGCTTGACACGGGGGCCATACAATGAGCAGTTCTTC. This translates into CASSLTRGPYNEQFF.

This clonotype was recorded a few times. This chain uses TRBV7-9 with TRBJ2-5, with no clear D. Trimming shortened V by 3 bases and J by 5 bases, and 10 bases separated the two germline ends. This CDR3 contains 13 residues. Looked up from germline, CDR1 is SEHNR and CDR2 is FQNEAQ (reference sequence). The CDR3 DNA reads as TGTGCCAGCAGCTTGAGGCCCGGGGAGACCCAGTACTTC. It codes for CASSLRPGETQYF.

The V call is TRBV2, the J call TRBJ2-2; tentative D call: TRBD1 (6 bases). The CDR3 has 13 residues. V lost 7 bases, J lost 7 bases, and 13 bases lay in between. The germline V gene has CDR1 SNHLY and CDR2 FYNNEI. CDR3 region: CASTGVGGGELFF. DNA of the CDR3: TGTGCCAGCACCGGGGTAGGGGGCGGGGAGCTGTTTTTT.

This clonotype was found many times. The J gene is TRBJ2-3, the V gene TRBV11-1, with a possible D match to TRBD2 (6 bases). The CDR3 totals 16 residues. From germline, CDR1 is SGHAT and CDR2 FQDESV (reference sequence). The ends were cut back, 0 bases at V and 2 bases at J, with 12 bases in the middle. CDR3 amino acids: CASSLAGGTNTDTQYF. The CDR3 nucleotides are TGTGCCAGCAGCTTAGCCGGCGGGACCAACACAGATACGCAGTATTTT.

In this sample, this clonotype turned up many times. This chain connects TRBV20-1 to TRBJ2-7; the D is unclear. V dropped 6 bases and J dropped 4 bases, with 13 bases sitting between them. The CDR3 spans 12 residues. The germline V gene encodes CDR1 DFQATT and CDR2 SNEGSKA (reference sequence). CDR3 in DNA: TGCAGTGCCGGGCAGGTTCAGTACGAGCAGTACTTC. Residues: CSAGQVQYEQYF.